Listed below are T cell receptor beta chains from one sample, sequenced in a study of T-cell memory formation after mild COVID-19. One entry per CDR3 protein results from TCRdb running MiXCR on the 5' RACE reads. The repertoire holds tens of thousands of distinct CDR3 sequences, with about 6.1% as singletons. The sequenced material came from PBMCs or a T cell subset sorted from them (not recorded which). Every receptor here comes from an adult who had mild COVID-19 (a few samples of this study predate the infection). Cell type and time point are not known. Both conserved end residues are part of each CDR3. The order of the fields is J gene, D gene, clone size, V gene, CDR3 length, CDR3 DNA, CDR3 protein. D genes are given only for firm matches. For some rows the clone size is stated as once, few or many, or as a class when expanded; others skip it.

j_gene: TRBJ1-5
d_gene: NA
abundance: few
v_gene: TRBV19
len: 14
CDR3nt: TGTGCCAGTAGTATCCGGGGGGGCCGGCAGCCCCAGCATTTT
CDR3aa: CASSIRGGRQPQHF

j_gene: TRBJ2-1
d_gene: TRBD2
abundance: many
v_gene: TRBV7-9
len: 15
CDR3nt: TGTGCCAGCAGCCCGGGGACTAGCGCCCACAATGAGCAGTTCTTC
CDR3aa: CASSPGTSAHNEQFF

j_gene: TRBJ2-3
d_gene: NA
abundance: few
v_gene: TRBV2
len: 14
CDR3nt: TGTGCCAGCCAGCGCCGGCCTAGCACAGATACGCAGTATTTT
CDR3aa: CASQRRPSTDTQYF

j_gene: TRBJ2-2
d_gene: TRBD1
abundance: NA
v_gene: TRBV7-8
len: 15
CDR3nt: TGTGCCAGCAGCTCGTGGACAGGGAAAGGCGGGGAGCTGTTTTTT
CDR3aa: CASSSWTGKGGELFF

j_gene: TRBJ2-5
d_gene: NA
abundance: NA
v_gene: TRBV6-5
len: 14
CDR3nt: TGTGCCAGCAGTAAGGAGGGGGCTGAAGAGACCCAGTACTTC
CDR3aa: CASSKEGAEETQYF

j_gene: TRBJ2-5
d_gene: TRBD2
abundance: many
v_gene: TRBV7-2
len: 16
CDR3nt: TGTGCCAGCAGCCAGAGTACTAGCGGGCCTCAAGAGACCCAGTACTTC
CDR3aa: CASSQSTSGPQETQYF

j_gene: TRBJ1-2
d_gene: NA
abundance: few
v_gene: TRBV15
len: 13
CDR3nt: TGTGCCACCAGCATTCCCGGGCCCGGGGGCTACACCTTC
CDR3aa: CATSIPGPGGYTF

j_gene: TRBJ2-1
d_gene: TRBD2
abundance: NA
v_gene: TRBV19
len: 15
CDR3nt: TGTGCCAGTAGTCCAAGCGGGGGACCCTACAATGAGCAGTTCTTC
CDR3aa: CASSPSGGPYNEQFF

j_gene: TRBJ1-6
d_gene: NA
abundance: few
v_gene: TRBV7-9
len: 14
CDR3nt: TGTGCCAGCAGCTTATCCGGTCATAATTCACCCCTCCACTTT
CDR3aa: CASSLSGHNSPLHF

j_gene: TRBJ1-6
d_gene: NA
abundance: NA
v_gene: TRBV19
len: 12
CDR3nt: TGTGCCAGTAGGCCCCCGAATTCACCCCTCCACTTT
CDR3aa: CASRPPNSPLHF

j_gene: TRBJ1-3
d_gene: TRBD1
abundance: many
v_gene: TRBV30
len: 15
CDR3nt: TGTGCCTGGAGTATCCTGGAGGGGGCCGGAAACACCATATATTTT
CDR3aa: CAWSILEGAGNTIYF

j_gene: TRBJ1-5
d_gene: NA
abundance: many
v_gene: TRBV24-1
len: 14
CDR3nt: TGTGCCACCAGTGTGGGGGGCGGCAATCAGCCCCAGCATTTT
CDR3aa: CATSVGGGNQPQHF

j_gene: TRBJ2-5
d_gene: NA
abundance: many
v_gene: TRBV12-3/TRBV12-4
len: 13
CDR3nt: TGTGCCAGCAGTTTGGAGGTTTCAGAGACCCAGTACTTC
CDR3aa: CASSLEVSETQYF

j_gene: TRBJ2-3
d_gene: NA
abundance: many
v_gene: TRBV29-1
len: 15
CDR3nt: TGCAGCGTTGTTGGGGGTATTCCTAGCACAGATACGCAGTATTTT
CDR3aa: CSVVGGIPSTDTQYF

j_gene: TRBJ1-5
d_gene: NA
abundance: once
v_gene: TRBV2
len: 13
CDR3nt: TGTGCCAGCAGACAGGGAATCAATCAGCCCCAGCATTTT
CDR3aa: CASRQGINQPQHF

j_gene: TRBJ1-5
d_gene: NA
abundance: NA
v_gene: TRBV20-1
len: 13
CDR3nt: TGCAGTGCTAGAGGGGTTGATAATCAGCCCCAGCATTTT
CDR3aa: CSARGVDNQPQHF

j_gene: TRBJ2-3
d_gene: NA
abundance: many
v_gene: TRBV24-1
len: 12
CDR3nt: TGTGCCACCAGTGATTTCGGGGATACGCAGTATTTT
CDR3aa: CATSDFGDTQYF

j_gene: TRBJ2-7
d_gene: NA
abundance: many
v_gene: TRBV3-1
len: 12
CDR3nt: TGTGCCAGCAGCCAAGCTGGGGGGACACAGTACTTC
CDR3aa: CASSQAGGTQYF

j_gene: TRBJ2-7
d_gene: TRBD1
abundance: few
v_gene: TRBV18
len: 16
CDR3nt: TGTGCCAGCTCACCGGTCCAGGGGGCCGGCTCCTACGAGCAGTACTTC
CDR3aa: CASSPVQGAGSYEQYF

j_gene: TRBJ2-5
d_gene: TRBD2
abundance: many
v_gene: TRBV7-2
len: 14
CDR3nt: TGTGCCAGCAGCTACGGGACTAGCCGAGAGACCCAGTACTTC
CDR3aa: CASSYGTSRETQYF

j_gene: TRBJ2-5
d_gene: TRBD2
abundance: few
v_gene: TRBV6-2/TRBV6-3
len: 15
CDR3nt: TGTGCCAGCAGCCGGACTAGCGGGAGTAAAGAGACCCAGTACTTC
CDR3aa: CASSRTSGSKETQYF

j_gene: TRBJ1-1
d_gene: NA
abundance: few
v_gene: TRBV18
len: 14
CDR3nt: TGTGCCAGCTCACCCTACAGTAGAAACACTGAAGCTTTCTTT
CDR3aa: CASSPYSRNTEAFF

j_gene: TRBJ1-1
d_gene: NA
abundance: NA
v_gene: TRBV7-3
len: 13
CDR3nt: TGTGCCAGCAGCTATCAGCGGAACACTGAAGCTTTCTTT
CDR3aa: CASSYQRNTEAFF

j_gene: TRBJ1-1
d_gene: NA
abundance: NA
v_gene: TRBV3-1
len: 15
CDR3nt: TGTGCCAGCAGCCAAGCCGCCATTTTGGCGCAACGGGCTTTCTTT
CDR3aa: CASSQAAILAQRAFF

j_gene: TRBJ1-2
d_gene: TRBD1
abundance: few
v_gene: TRBV10-3
len: 15
CDR3nt: TGTGCCATCAGTGAGGGGACAGGGCCGGGAAGTGGCTACACCTTC
CDR3aa: CAISEGTGPGSGYTF

j_gene: TRBJ2-1
d_gene: TRBD2
abundance: many
v_gene: TRBV7-3
len: 16
CDR3nt: TGTGCCAGCAGCTTAACCTTAGTAGCGGGAGGAGATGAGCAGTTCTTC
CDR3aa: CASSLTLVAGGDEQFF

j_gene: TRBJ1-1
d_gene: NA
abundance: few
v_gene: TRBV6-5
len: 12
CDR3nt: TGTGCCAGCAGTCCAAGTCGACCTGTAGCTTTCTTT
CDR3aa: CASSPSRPVAFF

j_gene: TRBJ1-4
d_gene: TRBD1
abundance: NA
v_gene: TRBV6-5
len: 15
CDR3nt: TGTGCCAGCAGTTCGACAGGGGGAAGGAATGAAAAACTGTTTTTT
CDR3aa: CASSSTGGRNEKLFF

j_gene: TRBJ2-1
d_gene: TRBD1
abundance: few
v_gene: TRBV15
len: 14
CDR3nt: TGTGCCACCAGCGGCAGGGGGTTATACAATGAGCAGTTCTTC
CDR3aa: CATSGRGLYNEQFF

j_gene: TRBJ2-1
d_gene: NA
abundance: many
v_gene: TRBV7-9
len: 13
CDR3nt: TGTGCCAGCAGACGAGACTCCTACAATGAGCAGTTCTTC
CDR3aa: CASRRDSYNEQFF

j_gene: TRBJ2-1
d_gene: NA
abundance: many
v_gene: TRBV4-1
len: 14
CDR3nt: TGCGCCAGCAGCCAGATGACCGTAGCGTATGAGCAGTTCTTC
CDR3aa: CASSQMTVAYEQFF

j_gene: TRBJ2-2
d_gene: NA
abundance: many
v_gene: TRBV5-4
len: 16
CDR3nt: TGTGCCAGCAGCTTAGGGGCCGGGCCGAACACCGGGGAGCTGTTTTTT
CDR3aa: CASSLGAGPNTGELFF

j_gene: TRBJ2-7
d_gene: NA
abundance: medium-sized
v_gene: TRBV20-1
len: 11
CDR3nt: TGCAGTGCTGCGAATCTCTACGAGCAGTACTTC
CDR3aa: CSAANLYEQYF

j_gene: TRBJ2-1
d_gene: TRBD1
abundance: few
v_gene: TRBV18
len: 15
CDR3nt: TGTGCCAGCTCACCAGGGACAGGGGATTCTCGGGAGCAGTTCTTC
CDR3aa: CASSPGTGDSREQFF

j_gene: TRBJ1-4
d_gene: NA
abundance: NA
v_gene: TRBV5-1
len: 14
CDR3nt: TGCGCCAGCAGCTTGGTGGGAGCTAATGAAAAACTGTTTTTT
CDR3aa: CASSLVGANEKLFF

j_gene: TRBJ2-2
d_gene: NA
abundance: NA
v_gene: TRBV9
len: 14
CDR3nt: TGTGCCAGCAGCGCCCCACAGGGAACCGGGGAGCTGTTTTTT
CDR3aa: CASSAPQGTGELFF

j_gene: TRBJ2-1
d_gene: NA
abundance: NA
v_gene: TRBV30
len: 14
CDR3nt: TGTGCCTGGAGTGGGGCCAGTGGGTTCGATGAGCAGTTCTTC
CDR3aa: CAWSGASGFDEQFF

j_gene: TRBJ2-1
d_gene: TRBD2
abundance: many
v_gene: TRBV5-1
len: 18
CDR3nt: TGCGCCAGCAGCCCCGGAAACCTAGCGGGAGGTGGCTACAATGAGCAGTTCTTC
CDR3aa: CASSPGNLAGGGYNEQFF

j_gene: TRBJ2-1
d_gene: TRBD1
abundance: few
v_gene: TRBV6-1
len: 18
CDR3nt: TGTGCCAGCAGTGTCCACTCCGGGGGACAGGACTCCTACAATGAGCAGTTCTTC
CDR3aa: CASSVHSGGQDSYNEQFF

j_gene: TRBJ1-3
d_gene: TRBD1
abundance: few
v_gene: TRBV3-1
len: 16
CDR3nt: TGTGCCAGCAGCCAGGACAGGATCTTGACTGGAAACACCATATATTTT
CDR3aa: CASSQDRILTGNTIYF

j_gene: TRBJ2-7
d_gene: TRBD2
abundance: many
v_gene: TRBV12-3/TRBV12-4
len: 17
CDR3nt: TGTGCCAGCAGCAACTTGATTACTAGCGGGAGTATTTACGAGCAGTACTTC
CDR3aa: CASSNLITSGSIYEQYF

j_gene: TRBJ2-3
d_gene: NA
abundance: many
v_gene: TRBV19
len: 13
CDR3nt: TGTGCCAGTGCTCCAGCGGGCACAGATACGCAGTATTTT
CDR3aa: CASAPAGTDTQYF

j_gene: TRBJ2-1
d_gene: NA
abundance: many
v_gene: TRBV7-2
len: 12
CDR3nt: TGTGCCAGCAGTTCACAGGGTTATGAGCAGTTCTTC
CDR3aa: CASSSQGYEQFF

j_gene: TRBJ1-5
d_gene: NA
abundance: few
v_gene: TRBV15
len: 15
CDR3nt: TGTGCCACCAGCAGACCCCAGGGTAACAATCAGCCCCAGCATTTT
CDR3aa: CATSRPQGNNQPQHF

j_gene: TRBJ2-7
d_gene: TRBD2
abundance: few
v_gene: TRBV18
len: 15
CDR3nt: TGTGCCAGCTCACCGTCGCCGGGGGGGTCCTACGAGCAGTACTTC
CDR3aa: CASSPSPGGSYEQYF

j_gene: TRBJ1-1
d_gene: TRBD1
abundance: NA
v_gene: TRBV7-3
len: 15
CDR3nt: TGTGCCAGCAGCCCCCAGGGGGCAAGGGACACTGAAGCTTTCTTT
CDR3aa: CASSPQGARDTEAFF

j_gene: TRBJ2-3
d_gene: TRBD1
abundance: NA
v_gene: TRBV5-4
len: 14
CDR3nt: TGTGCCAGCAGCTGGACAGGGGGTTTAGATACGCAGTATTTT
CDR3aa: CASSWTGGLDTQYF

j_gene: TRBJ2-1
d_gene: NA
abundance: many
v_gene: TRBV5-1
len: 15
CDR3nt: TGCGCCAGCAGCCCCCTGCAGGGTGCCTACAATGAGCAGTTCTTC
CDR3aa: CASSPLQGAYNEQFF

j_gene: TRBJ2-2
d_gene: NA
abundance: NA
v_gene: TRBV11-3
len: 13
CDR3nt: TGTGCCAGCAGAGACGCGAACACCGGGGAGCTGTTTTTT
CDR3aa: CASRDANTGELFF

j_gene: TRBJ2-1
d_gene: NA
abundance: many
v_gene: TRBV5-1
len: 14
CDR3nt: TGCGCCAGCAGCACTAGTTTGGCCTACAATGAGCAGTTCTTC
CDR3aa: CASSTSLAYNEQFF